The clone carrying this T cell receptor (beta chain) has a count of ten or more. Genomic DNA provided the template from which TCR beta CDR3 was amplified by two-round multiplex PCR. First-round PCR employed TRBV- and TRBJ-specific primers for each gene. TCRdb used MiXCR to reprocess the multiplex PCR reads, holding one entry per CDR3 protein. The sample comprises 30,000 to 35,000 distinct CDR3 sequences, about 34% of which are singletons, and 25% to 35% rests with the top ten. The data were obtained in a study of prognosis after radiotherapy for stage I lung cancer. For the study at large: The roughly 14 male and about six female patients were aged 53 to 84, median 74.5 years.

The length of the CDR3 is 14 residues. In germline, CDR1 is SNHLY, CDR2 FYNNEI. V lost 6 bases and J lost 10, with 18 bases in between. The genes are TRBV2 and TRBJ1-4; D is undetermined. The receptor was derived from a donor aged 50 or older with non-small cell lung cancer. Sequenced here: PBMCs, sampled before or after stereotactic body radiation therapy (not recorded which). The CDR3 DNA reads TGTGCCAGCAGCTTGGACGTCGAGCTTACAAAACTGTTTTTT. This codes for CASSLDVELTKLFF.